Detailed here is one TCR beta chain. The antigen is undetermined. The sample originates from a study of a mutant IDH1 vaccine in newly diagnosed glioma. Time point noted: week 35, safety follow-up. It was 300 ug of mutant IDH1 20-mer peptide that made up each vaccine dose, given with topical imiquimod. The CDR3 totals 17 residues. Trimming pared 0 bases from V and 3 bases from J, leaving 14 bases between. The V gene's germline CDR1 is WSHSY and CDR2 SAAADI. Some clones are missing from TCRdb's copy, which holds only in-frame ones; the method was immunoSEQ multiplex PCR. The sample holds roughly 26,000 clones, approximately 82% seen once.

V usage is TRBV10-2 and J usage is TRBJ2-2; the D gene could be TRBD1 or TRBD2 (5 bases each). The sequence was obtained from a man in his thirties or forties with glioma. The starting material was PBMCs, obtained from a glioma patient whose treatment included an IDH1 peptide vaccine. CDR3 bases: TGCGCCAGCAGTGAGTCGGTCGGGACGGTCGACACCGGGGAGCTGTTTTTT. Protein sequence: CASSESVGTVDTGELFF.